These T cell receptor beta chains were read from a single sample in a study of cytomegalovirus exposure and HLA in healthy donors. The method was immunoSEQ multiplex PCR; TCRdb's version includes in-frame clones alone and lacks a portion of them. The sample includes some 180,000 clones, 70% to 85% of them seen just once. The sequencing sample was made of PBMCs. These TCRs come from a woman younger than 45 in good health and CMV-seropositive. Each CDR3 is given with its conserved first and last residue. D genes are given only for firm matches. Only part of the rows carry a size: once, few, many, or a class if the clone is expanded.

j_call clone_size v_call d_call cdr3_nt cdr3_aa
TRBJ2-1 once TRBV7-8 NA TGTGCCAGCAGCTCCCGGGACTCCACCAATGAGCAGTTCTTC CASSSRDSTNEQFF
TRBJ2-4 NA TRBV7-9 NA TGTGCCAGCAGCTTAGAGGCAGGCAACATTCAGTACTTC CASSLEAGNIQYF
TRBJ2-7 NA TRBV9 TRBD1 TGTGCCAGCAGCGTGGACAGGGGACTAAACGAGCAGTACTTC CASSVDRGLNEQYF
TRBJ2-7 few TRBV5-5 TRBD2 TGTGCCAGCAGCTGGGCCCTTGCGGGAGGAAGTGAGCAGTACTTC CASSWALAGGSEQYF
TRBJ2-2 NA TRBV5-1 NA TGCGCCAGCAGCTTGTCGGTAGCGGAGGACACCGGGGAGCTGTTTTTT CASSLSVAEDTGELFF
TRBJ1-1 NA TRBV5-1 TRBD1 TGCGCCAGCAGCAATCCCGGACAGGGGATGGCTGAAGCTTTCTTT CASSNPGQGMAEAFF
TRBJ2-7 NA TRBV10-3 NA TGTGCCATCAGGGCAAGAATGGACAGAGGCTACGAGCAGTACTTC CAIRARMDRGYEQYF
TRBJ1-3 NA TRBV5-6 NA TGTGCCAGCAGCCTAGGTCTACTGGGAAACACCATATATTTT CASSLGLLGNTIYF
TRBJ2-5 NA TRBV19 NA TGTGCCAGTAGTATAGACCCACTAGGGGGAGAGACCCAGTACTTC CASSIDPLGGETQYF
TRBJ1-2 NA TRBV18 NA TGTGCCAGCTCACCACGACAACAACTTAACTATGGCTACACCTTC CASSPRQQLNYGYTF
TRBJ1-4 NA TRBV7-9 NA TGTGCCAGCAGCTCGACAGCCTCTAATGAAAAACTGTTTTTT CASSSTASNEKLFF
TRBJ2-3 NA TRBV7-9 TRBD1 TGTGCCAGCAGCTTAAGATTCGGGACAGGGAGCACAGATACGCAGTATTTT CASSLRFGTGSTDTQYF
TRBJ2-7 NA TRBV7-9 NA TGTGCCAGCAGCTTAGATGTAGCGGCCTCCTACGAGCAGTACTTC CASSLDVAASYEQYF
TRBJ2-7 once TRBV6-1 NA TGTGCCAGCGGCAGGGGCGCAATATACGAGCAGTACTTC CASGRGAIYEQYF
TRBJ1-2 NA TRBV11-3 NA TGTGCCAGCAGCTTAAACAGTAACTATGGCTACACCTTC CASSLNSNYGYTF
TRBJ1-2 NA TRBV11-2 TRBD1 TGTGCCAGCAGCCCCCCGGACAGGCTTACTTATGGCTACACCTTC CASSPPDRLTYGYTF
TRBJ2-7 NA TRBV11-3 NA TGTGCCACCCAACCTTTCGGAGACTACGAGCAGTACTTC CATQPFGDYEQYF
TRBJ1-2 NA TRBV27 NA TGTGCCAGCAGTTTATCGGGCACGTTCTATGGCTACACCTTC CASSLSGTFYGYTF
TRBJ2-1 NA TRBV2 TRBD2 TGTGCCAGCATGTCAGTAGCGGGGCCACAGCACAATGAGCAGTTCTTC CASMSVAGPQHNEQFF
TRBJ2-2 NA TRBV10-1 TRBD1 TGCGCCAGCAGTGAACCGGGACAGGGGAACACCGGGGAGCTGTTTTTT CASSEPGQGNTGELFF